The sequence of this TCR beta chain was determined in a study of T cell changes during pregnancy in multiple sclerosis. CDR1 and CDR2 from the germline V gene are LGHNA and YNFKEQ. The CDR3 totals 15 residues. V trimming: 0 bases; J trimming: 7 bases; junction bases outside the gene matches: 8. Libraries were prepared by immunoSEQ multiplex PCR; TCRdb keeps only in-frame clonotypes and omits some of them. The sample lists about 48,000 clones, approximately 92% seen once, with approximately 0.9% in the top ten. This TCR was sampled from a female donor in good health, enrolled as a control in a pregnancy study. This chain joins TRBV4-2 and TRBJ2-7, with 8 bases aligning to TRBD1. Sequences were derived from CD4+ T cells from peripheral blood mononuclear cells, sampled in the second trimester of pregnancy. CDR3 amino acids: CASSQEALQGEEQYF. CDR3 coding DNA: TGTGCCAGCAGCCAAGAGGCCCTACAGGGGGAGGAGCAGTACTTC.